The following is a T cell receptor (beta chain) sequence with its context. What it binds is not known. Trimming shortened V by 8 bases and J by 8 bases, and 16 bases separated the two germline ends. The CDR3 covers 12 residues. Germline V gene data show CDR1 as DFQATT and CDR2 as SNEGSKA (reference sequence). TCRdb recomputed calls from the 5' RACE reads with MiXCR, one row per CDR3 protein. The sample lists hundreds of thousands of distinct CDR3 sequences, roughly 13% occurring once. The sample belongs to a study of T-cell memory formation after mild COVID-19. Findings of the study overall: Largely, contracting CD4+ clones fell within CM and EM, and contracting CD8+ clones within EMRA.

This clonotype was sampled from a man aged 18 to 35 who had mild COVID-19 (a few samples of this study predate the infection). Cell type and time point are not known. The sample taken for sequencing was PBMCs or a T cell subset sorted from them (not recorded which). The J gene is TRBJ1-3, the V gene TRBV20-1, with D unclear. The CDR3 coding sequence is TGCAGTATTCAGGCGGTCGGTGACACCATATATTTT. Protein product: CSIQAVGDTIYF.